The sequence of this TCR beta chain was determined in a study of cytomegalovirus exposure and HLA in healthy donors. Only in-frame clones appear in the TCRdb table, and some are missing; sequencing was by immunoSEQ multiplex PCR. This sample carries 150,000 or so clones, approximately 89% of them seen once, and the ten largest clones take about 10%. Study-wide results and limits: Cytomegalovirus-associated status was assigned to 150 or so TCR beta chains. In vitro checks showed that a few CMV-associated chains really do target CMV antigens. Accounts indicate the classifier identified cytomegalovirus status with strong specificity and sensitivity.

The germline V gene encodes CDR1 MNHEY and CDR2 SVGAGI. J gave up 4 bases and V 10 bases, and 2 bases lay outside the gene matches. This CDR3 is built from 12 residues. Note on this clone: Its specificity is not known.

The receptor was isolated from a woman aged 18-29 years in good health and CMV-seropositive. The sample consisted of PBMCs. The chain has TRBV6-5 and TRBJ2-5; TRBD1 matches 11 bases. Here the CDR3 DNA reads TGTGCCACCGGGACAGGGGGAGAGACCCAGTACTTC. Residues: CATGTGGETQYF.